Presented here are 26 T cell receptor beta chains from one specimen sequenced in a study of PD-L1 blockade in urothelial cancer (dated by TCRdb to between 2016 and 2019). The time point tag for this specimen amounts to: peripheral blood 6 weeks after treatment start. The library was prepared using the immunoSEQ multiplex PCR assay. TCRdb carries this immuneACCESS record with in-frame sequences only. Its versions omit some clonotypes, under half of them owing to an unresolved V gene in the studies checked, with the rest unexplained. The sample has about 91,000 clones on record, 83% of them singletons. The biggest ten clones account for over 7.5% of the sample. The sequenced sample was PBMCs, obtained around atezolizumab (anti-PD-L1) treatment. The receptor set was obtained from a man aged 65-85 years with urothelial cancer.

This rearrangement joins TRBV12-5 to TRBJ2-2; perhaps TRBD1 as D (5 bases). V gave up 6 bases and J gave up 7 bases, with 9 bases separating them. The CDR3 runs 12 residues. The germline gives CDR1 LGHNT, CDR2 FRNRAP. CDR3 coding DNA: TGTGCTAGTGGGACAGAAGTCGGGGAGCTGTTTTTT. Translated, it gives CASGTEVGELFF.

The CDR3 sequence: CASSPRQGSYEQYF. The CDR3 DNA sequence: TGCGCCAGCAGCCCACGACAGGGTTCCTACGAGCAGTACTTC. V gene TRBV5-1 combines with J gene TRBJ2-7; 7 bases match TRBD1. The trim removed 4 bases at V and 1 base at J, leaving 5 bases unmatched. This CDR3 has 14 amino acids. CDR1 is SGHRS, CDR2 YFSETQ, per germline.

In nucleotides, the CDR3 is TGTGCCAGCAGCATCGCAGGGGGCTGGTCGGCTGAAGCTTTCTTT. Its translation is CASSIAGGWSAEAFF. The rearrangement joins TRBV11-2 to TRBJ1-1, with TRBD1 matching over 8 bases. This CDR3 spans 15 amino acids. Germline values: CDR1 SGHAT, CDR2 FQNNGV. The V and J ends lost 5 bases and 6 bases, in that order; junction bases with no gene match: 11.

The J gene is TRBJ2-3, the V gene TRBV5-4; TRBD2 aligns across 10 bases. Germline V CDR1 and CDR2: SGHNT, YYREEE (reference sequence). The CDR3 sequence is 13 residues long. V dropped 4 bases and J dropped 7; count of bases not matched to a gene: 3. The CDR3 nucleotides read TGTGCCAGCAGCACCACTAGCGGGAATACGCAGTATTTT. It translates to CASSTTSGNTQYF.

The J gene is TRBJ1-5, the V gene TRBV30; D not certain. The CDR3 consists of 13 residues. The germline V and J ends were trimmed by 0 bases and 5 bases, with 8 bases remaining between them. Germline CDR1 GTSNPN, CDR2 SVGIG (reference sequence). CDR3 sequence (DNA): TGTGCCTGGAGTGTATCAGGTGATCAGCCCCAGCATTTT. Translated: CAWSVSGDQPQHF.

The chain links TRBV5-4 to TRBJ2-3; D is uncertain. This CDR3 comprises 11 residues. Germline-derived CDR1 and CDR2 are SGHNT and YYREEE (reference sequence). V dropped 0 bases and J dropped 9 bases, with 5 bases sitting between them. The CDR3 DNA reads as TGTGCCAGCAGCTTGGATGGCACGCAGTATTTT. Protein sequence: CASSLDGTQYF.

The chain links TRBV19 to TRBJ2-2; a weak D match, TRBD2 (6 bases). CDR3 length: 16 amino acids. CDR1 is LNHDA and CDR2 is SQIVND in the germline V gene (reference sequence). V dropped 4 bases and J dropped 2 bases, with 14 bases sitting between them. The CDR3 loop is CASSTAGTFNTGELFF. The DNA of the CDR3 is TGTGCCAGTAGTACTGCCGGGACTTTTAACACCGGGGAGCTGTTTTTT.

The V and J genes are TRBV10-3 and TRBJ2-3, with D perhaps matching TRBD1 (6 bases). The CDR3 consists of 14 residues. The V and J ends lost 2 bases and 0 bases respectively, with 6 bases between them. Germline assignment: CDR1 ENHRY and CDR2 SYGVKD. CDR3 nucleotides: TGTGCCATCAGTGAGGGACAGAGCACAGATACGCAGTATTTT. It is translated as CAISEGQSTDTQYF.

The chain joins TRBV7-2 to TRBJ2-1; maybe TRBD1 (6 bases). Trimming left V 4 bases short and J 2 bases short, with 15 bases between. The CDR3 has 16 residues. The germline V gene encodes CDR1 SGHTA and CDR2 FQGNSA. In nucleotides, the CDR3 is TGTGCCAGCAGCTCATACCGGGACAAGCCCTACAATGAGCAGTTCTTC. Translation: CASSSYRDKPYNEQFF.

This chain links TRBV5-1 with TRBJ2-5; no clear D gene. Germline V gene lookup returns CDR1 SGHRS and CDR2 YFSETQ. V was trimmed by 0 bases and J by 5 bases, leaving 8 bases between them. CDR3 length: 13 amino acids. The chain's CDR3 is CASSLEFRETQYF. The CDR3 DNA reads TGCGCCAGCAGCTTGGAATTTCGGGAGACCCAGTACTTC.

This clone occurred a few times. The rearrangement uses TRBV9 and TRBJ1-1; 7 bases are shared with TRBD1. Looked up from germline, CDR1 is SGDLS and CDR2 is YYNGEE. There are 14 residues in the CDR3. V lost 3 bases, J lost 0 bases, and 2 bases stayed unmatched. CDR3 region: CASSATGLNTEAFF. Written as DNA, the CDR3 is TGTGCCAGCAGCGCGACAGGGCTGAACACTGAAGCTTTCTTT.

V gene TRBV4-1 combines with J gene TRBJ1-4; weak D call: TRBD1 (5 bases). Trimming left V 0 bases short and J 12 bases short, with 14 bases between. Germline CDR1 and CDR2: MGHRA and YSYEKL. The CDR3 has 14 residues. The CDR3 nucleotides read TGCGCCAGCAGCCAAGATCAGGGAGGAGTACAACTGTTTTTT. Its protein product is CASSQDQGGVQLFF.

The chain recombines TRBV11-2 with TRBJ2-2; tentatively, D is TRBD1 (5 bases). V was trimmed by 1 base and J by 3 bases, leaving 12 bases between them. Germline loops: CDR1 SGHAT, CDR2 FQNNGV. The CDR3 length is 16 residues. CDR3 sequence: CASSLVGGADTGELFF. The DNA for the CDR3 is TGTGCCAGCAGCTTAGTTGGTGGGGCCGACACCGGGGAGCTGTTTTTT. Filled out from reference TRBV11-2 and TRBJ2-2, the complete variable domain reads EAGVAQSPRYKIIEKRQSVAFWCNPISGHATLYWYQQILGQGPKLLIQFQNNGVVDDSQLPKDRFSAERLKGVDSTLKIQPAKLEDSAVYLCASSLVGGADTGELFFGEGSRLTVL.

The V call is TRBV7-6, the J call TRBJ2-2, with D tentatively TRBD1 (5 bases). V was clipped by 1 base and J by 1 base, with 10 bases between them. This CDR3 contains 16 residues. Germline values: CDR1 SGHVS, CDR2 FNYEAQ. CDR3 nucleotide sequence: TGTGCCAGCAGCTTAGGGGGCAAAGGGAACACCGGGGAGCTGTTTTTT. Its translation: CASSLGGKGNTGELFF.

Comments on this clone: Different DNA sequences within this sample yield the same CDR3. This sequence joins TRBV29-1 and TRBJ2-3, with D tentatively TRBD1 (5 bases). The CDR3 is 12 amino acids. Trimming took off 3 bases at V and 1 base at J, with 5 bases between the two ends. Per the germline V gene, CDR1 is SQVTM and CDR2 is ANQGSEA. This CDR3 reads CSVDRGTDTQYF. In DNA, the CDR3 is TGCAGCGTTGACAGGGGCACAGATACGCAGTATTTT.

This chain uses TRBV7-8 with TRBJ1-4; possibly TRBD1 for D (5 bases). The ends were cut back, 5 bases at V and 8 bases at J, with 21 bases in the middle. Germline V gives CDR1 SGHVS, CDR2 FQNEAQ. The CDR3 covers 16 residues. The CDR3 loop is CASSPNPTEVGEKLFF. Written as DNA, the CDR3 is TGTGCCAGCAGCCCTAACCCGACAGAGGTTGGAGAAAAACTGTTTTTT. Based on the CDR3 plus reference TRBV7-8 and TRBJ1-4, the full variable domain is GAGVSQSPRYKVAKRGQDVALRCDPISGHVSLFWYQQALGQGPEFLTYFQNEAQLDKSGLPSDRFFAERPEGSVSTLKIQRTQQEDSAVYLCASSPNPTEVGEKLFFGSGTQLSVL.

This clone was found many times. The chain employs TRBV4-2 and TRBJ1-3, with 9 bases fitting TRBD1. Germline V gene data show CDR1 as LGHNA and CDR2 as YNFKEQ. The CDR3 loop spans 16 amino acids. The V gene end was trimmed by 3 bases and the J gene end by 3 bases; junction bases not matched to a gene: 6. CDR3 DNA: TGTGCCAGCAGCCAGGAACAGGGGGCGCTTGGAAACACCATATATTTT. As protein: CASSQEQGALGNTIYF.

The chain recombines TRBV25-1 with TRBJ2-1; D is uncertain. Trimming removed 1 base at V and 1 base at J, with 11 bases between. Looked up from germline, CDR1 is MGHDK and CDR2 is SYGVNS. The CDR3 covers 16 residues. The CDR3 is CASSELPRDSYNEQFF. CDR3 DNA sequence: TGTGCCAGCAGTGAATTGCCTAGAGATTCCTACAATGAGCAGTTCTTC.

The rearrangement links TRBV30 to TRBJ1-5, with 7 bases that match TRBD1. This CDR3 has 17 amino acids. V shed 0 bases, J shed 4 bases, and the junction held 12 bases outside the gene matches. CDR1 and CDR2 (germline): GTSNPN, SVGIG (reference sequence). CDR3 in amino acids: CAWSVQGGQLVNQPQHF. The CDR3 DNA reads TGTGCCTGGAGTGTACAAGGGGGACAGTTAGTTAATCAGCCCCAGCATTTT.

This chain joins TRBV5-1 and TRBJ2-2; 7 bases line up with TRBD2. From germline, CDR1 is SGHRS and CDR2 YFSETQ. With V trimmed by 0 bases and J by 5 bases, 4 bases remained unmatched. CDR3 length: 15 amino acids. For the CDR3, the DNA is TGCGCCAGCAGCTTGGGACTAGCAGATACCGGGGAGCTGTTTTTT. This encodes CASSLGLADTGELFF.

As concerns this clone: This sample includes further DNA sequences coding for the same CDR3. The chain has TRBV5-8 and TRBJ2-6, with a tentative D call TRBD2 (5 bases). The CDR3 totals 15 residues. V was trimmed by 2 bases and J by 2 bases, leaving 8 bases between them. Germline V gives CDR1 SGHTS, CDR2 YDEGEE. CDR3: CASSFGLTGANVLTF. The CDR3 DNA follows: TGTGCCAGCAGCTTTGGACTCACTGGGGCCAACGTCCTGACTTTC.

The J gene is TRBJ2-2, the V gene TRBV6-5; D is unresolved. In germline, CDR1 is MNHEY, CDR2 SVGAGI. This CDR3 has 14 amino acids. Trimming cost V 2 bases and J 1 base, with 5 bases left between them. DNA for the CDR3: TGTGCCAGCAGTTACGCACAGAACACCGGGGAGCTGTTTTTT. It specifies CASSYAQNTGELFF.

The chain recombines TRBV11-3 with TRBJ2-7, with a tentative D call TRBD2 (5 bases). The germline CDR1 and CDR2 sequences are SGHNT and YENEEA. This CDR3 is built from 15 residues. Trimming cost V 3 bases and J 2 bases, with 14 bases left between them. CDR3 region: CASSFEGRSPYEQYF. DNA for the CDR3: TGTGCCAGCAGCTTTGAGGGAAGGAGCCCCTACGAGCAGTACTTC.

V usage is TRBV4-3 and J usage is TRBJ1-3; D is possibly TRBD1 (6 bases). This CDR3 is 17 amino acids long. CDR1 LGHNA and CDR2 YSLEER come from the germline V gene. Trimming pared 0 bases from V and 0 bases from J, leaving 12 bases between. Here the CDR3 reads CASSQEEDRYSGNTIYF. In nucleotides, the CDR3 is TGCGCCAGCAGCCAAGAGGAAGACAGGTACTCTGGAAACACCATATATTTT.

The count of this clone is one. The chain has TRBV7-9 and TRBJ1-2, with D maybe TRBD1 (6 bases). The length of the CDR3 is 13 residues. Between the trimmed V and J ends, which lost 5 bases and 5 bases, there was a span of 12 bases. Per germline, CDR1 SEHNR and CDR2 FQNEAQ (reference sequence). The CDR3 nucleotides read TGTGCCAGCAGCGGACAGCAATTTTATGGCTACACCTTC. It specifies CASSGQQFYGYTF.

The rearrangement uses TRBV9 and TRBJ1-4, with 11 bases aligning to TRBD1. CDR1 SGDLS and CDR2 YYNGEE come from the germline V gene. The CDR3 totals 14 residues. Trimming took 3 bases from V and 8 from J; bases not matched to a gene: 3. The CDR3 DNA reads TGTGCCAGCAGCGCCGGGACAGGGGGAGAAAAACTGTTTTTT. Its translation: CASSAGTGGEKLFF.